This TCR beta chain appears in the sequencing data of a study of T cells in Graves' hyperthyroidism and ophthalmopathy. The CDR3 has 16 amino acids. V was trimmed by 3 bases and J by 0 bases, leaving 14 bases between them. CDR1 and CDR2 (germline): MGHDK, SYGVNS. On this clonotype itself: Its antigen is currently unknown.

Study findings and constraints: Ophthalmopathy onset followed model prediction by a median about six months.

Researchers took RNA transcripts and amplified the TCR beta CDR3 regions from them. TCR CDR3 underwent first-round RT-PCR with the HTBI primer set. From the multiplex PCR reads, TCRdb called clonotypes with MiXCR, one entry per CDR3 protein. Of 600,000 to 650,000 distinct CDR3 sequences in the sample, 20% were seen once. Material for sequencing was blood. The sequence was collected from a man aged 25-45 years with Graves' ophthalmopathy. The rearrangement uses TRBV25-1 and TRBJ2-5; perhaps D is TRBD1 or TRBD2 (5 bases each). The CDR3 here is CASSDGALLYQETQYF. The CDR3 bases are TGTGCCAGCAGTGACGGGGCCCTCCTGTACCAAGAGACCCAGTACTTC. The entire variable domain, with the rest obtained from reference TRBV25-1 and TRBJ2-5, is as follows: EADIYQTPRYLVIGTGKKITLECSQTMGHDKMYWYQQDPGMELHLIHYSYGVNSTEKGDLSSESTVSRIRTEHFPLTLESARPSHTSQYLCASSDGALLYQETQYFGPGTRLLVL.